This TCR beta chain was obtained from a study of blood T cells in healthy people across ages. Then a second PCR, running roughly 7 to 11 cycles, was carried out with a sample-barcoded 5' primer and a J-beta primer mix. TCRdb itself ran the 5' RACE reads through MiXCR, one entry per CDR3 protein. The sample consists of 890,000 or so distinct CDR3 sequences, 55% to 65% of them appearing once. With respect to this clonotype: Its specificity is unknown.

Study-level findings and limits: It was the long-lived donors that had more naive CD4+ cells and higher diversity than aged donors. Donor CMV status was unknown, possibly confounding expanded clonotype changes.

The sample was blood. This clonotype was obtained from a man aged 25 to 45 in good health.

CDR3 DNA: TGTGCCAGCAGCTCCGGACTCCCCCTAGGCACAGATACGCAGTATTTT. Protein sequence: CASSSGLPLGTDTQYF. This chain links TRBV7-9 with TRBJ2-3; a possible D gene is TRBD2 (5 bases). Per the germline V gene, CDR1 is SEHNR and CDR2 is FQNEAQ (reference sequence). The CDR3 is 16 residues long. V was shortened by 4 bases and J by 1 base, with 15 bases between the two germline ends.